The rows below give T cell receptor beta chains drawn from one sample of a study of T cell repertoires in cytomegalovirus infection. A single record per CDR3 protein comes from TCRdb applying MiXCR to the reads. The table lists about 770,000 distinct CDR3 sequences, 25% to 30% of them singletons, with about an eighth in the top ten. These receptors have no known antigen. The sample in question was cultured CD8+ T cells from PBMCs, obtained from culture after CMV antigen stimulation. The source of these receptors is a human donor in good health (CMV status not recorded). Some clones in this sample may be carry-over from other donors' samples. Each CDR3 is given with its conserved first and last residue. D genes are given only for firm matches. Not all rows give a size; the values are once, few, many and, for expanded clones, a class.

clone size	V gene	J gene	D gene	CDR3 protein	CDR3 DNA
.	TRBV15	TRBJ1-1	.	CATSRDKSGTTEAFF	TGTGCCACCAGCAGAGATAAGTCCGGAACCACTGAAGCTTTCTTT
.	TRBV14	TRBJ2-7	.	CASSQTGTSFTYEQYF	TGTGCCAGCAGCCAAACCGGGACTTCCTTCACCTACGAGCAGTACTTC
.	TRBV4-3	TRBJ2-3	TRBD2	CASSQDLASGGVADTQYF	TGCGCCAGCAGCCAAGATCTGGCTAGCGGGGGGGTAGCAGATACGCAGTATTTT
few	TRBV6-2/TRBV6-3	TRBJ2-3	TRBD2	CASSWLPGLAADTQYF	TGTGCCAGCAGTTGGCTCCCGGGACTAGCGGCAGATACGCAGTATTTT
.	TRBV7-6	TRBJ1-4	.	CATLEGTRTNEKLFF	TGTGCCACCCTGGAAGGGACTCGAACTAATGAAAAACTGTTTTTT
.	TRBV4-1	TRBJ2-7	TRBD1	CASSPTGDPREQYF	TGCGCCAGCAGCCCGACAGGGGACCCTCGCGAGCAGTACTTC
few	TRBV29-1	TRBJ1-1	.	CSVPDVAEAFF	TGCAGCGTACCGGACGTCGCTGAAGCTTTCTTT
many	TRBV5-4	TRBJ2-7	.	CASSFHASYEQYF	TGTGCCAGCAGCTTCCACGCGTCCTACGAGCAGTACTTC
once	TRBV5-4	TRBJ1-2	TRBD1	CASSLRDSFNYGYTF	TGTGCCAGCAGCTTGAGGGACAGTTTTAACTATGGCTACACCTTC
.	TRBV3-1	TRBJ1-1	.	CASSQDPNPGPENTEAFF	TGTGCCAGCAGCCAAGATCCGAATCCCGGGCCAGAGAACACTGAAGCTTTCTTT
many	TRBV12-3/TRBV12-4	TRBJ2-1	TRBD1	CASGTGRNEQFF	TGTGCCAGCGGGACAGGGCGGAATGAGCAGTTCTTC
few	TRBV7-9	TRBJ2-1	.	CASSFGGHYNEQFF	TGTGCCAGCAGCTTTGGCGGACACTACAATGAGCAGTTCTTC
.	TRBV7-9	TRBJ1-1	.	CASTNLQGTNTEAFF	TGTGCCAGCACAAACCTACAGGGAACGAACACTGAAGCTTTCTTT
few	TRBV6-5	TRBJ1-1	TRBD1	CASSYGTGAEAFF	TGTGCCAGCAGTTATGGGACAGGTGCTGAAGCTTTCTTT
.	TRBV19	TRBJ2-7	.	CASSIEAYSVSYEQYF	TGTGCCAGTAGTATTGAGGCGTACAGTGTCTCCTACGAGCAGTACTTC
.	TRBV6-5	TRBJ2-5	.	CASTVNWALGETQYF	TGTGCCAGCACGGTGAACTGGGCTCTGGGAGAGACCCAGTACTTC
few	TRBV6-5	TRBJ2-5	.	CASKVGEYETQYF	TGTGCCAGCAAGGTTGGGGAATACGAGACCCAGTACTTC
.	TRBV24-1	TRBJ2-1	TRBD1	CATSDSPAGGQGAVQDEQFF	TGTGCCACCAGTGATAGCCCGGCAGGGGGACAGGGGGCGGTACAAGATGAGCAGTTCTTC
.	TRBV10-2	TRBJ2-7	.	CASSESGGASSYEQYF	TGCGCCAGCAGTGAGTCGGGGGGGGCTTCCTCCTACGAGCAGTACTTC
.	TRBV11-3	TRBJ1-4	TRBD1	CASSLEDREKSLFF	TGTGCCAGCAGCTTAGAGGACAGGGAGAAAAGTCTGTTTTTT
.	TRBV15	TRBJ2-1	.	CATSEPGRYFDEQFF	TGTGCCACCAGCGAACCGGGAAGGTACTTCGATGAGCAGTTCTTC
.	TRBV19	TRBJ2-1	.	CASSIGSLGLGQFF	TGTGCCAGTAGTATCGGGTCACTCGGGCTTGGGCAGTTCTTC
few	TRBV7-6	TRBJ1-4	.	CASSEGDRYNEKLFF	TGTGCCAGCAGCGAGGGTGACAGATATAATGAAAAACTGTTTTTT